A single T cell receptor (beta chain) is shown here with its context. Its antigen is undetermined. This entry belongs to a study of CD8+ T cells in alopecia areata. Turning to the study itself: Tofacitinib was taken orally by treated patients, and the dose was 5 to 10 mg twice daily. Broader study findings: Scalp clonality dropped significantly under tofacitinib, as did expanded CD8+ top-100 clones. TCR sharing across patients was less clear than in mice, possibly HLA-related. A great number of expanded lesional clones endured in scalp and blood during tofacitinib.

Reverse transcribed after extraction, RNA yielded cDNA as the sequencing template. Sequencing was performed with immunoSEQ multiplex PCR; in TCRdb, only in-frame clones are kept and a portion is missing. The sample shows more than 150,000 clones, roughly half of them seen only once. Treatment: oral pan-JAK inhibitor, 5-10 mg twice daily. The source material was CD8+ T cells sorted from blood, sampled at roughly week 53, from a patient treated with tofacitinib. The receptor was derived from a human donor with alopecia areata.

The CDR3 DNA follows: TGTGCCAGCAGCTTAGGAACTAGCGGCGAAAGGCAGTACTTC. The encoded protein is CASSLGTSGERQYF. The chain carries TRBV7-2 and TRBJ2-7, with 8 bases fitting TRBD2. The CDR3 has 14 residues. Trimming at V came to 1 base and at J to 9 bases, leaving 8 bases not matched to a gene. Germline V gene sequence: CDR1 SGHTA, CDR2 FQGNSA.